Below are 17 T cell receptor beta chains sequenced from a single sample in a study of blood T cell repertoires in COVID-19. Assay: immunoSEQ multiplex PCR; the TCRdb copy retains only in-frame clones and omits some. Of around 150,000 clones listed, roughly 85% are singletons. The sample comprised peripheral blood. Every receptor here comes from a man aged 35 to 55 with acute or convalescent COVID-19.

This chain joins TRBV9 and TRBJ2-7, with 7 bases matching TRBD1. The CDR3 covers 14 residues. CDR1 and CDR2 from the germline V gene are SGDLS and YYNGEE. V dropped 4 bases and J dropped 3; count of bases not matched to a gene: 7. This chain's CDR3 is CASSPGDRNYEQYF. The DNA of the CDR3 is TGTGCCAGCAGCCCAGGGGACAGAAACTACGAGCAGTACTTC. The entire variable domain, with the rest obtained from reference TRBV9 and TRBJ2-7, is as follows: DSGVTQTPKHLITATGQRVTLRCSPRSGDLSVYWYQQSLDQGLQFLIQYYNGEERAKGNILERFSAQQFPDLHSELNLSSLELGDSALYFCASSPGDRNYEQYFGPGTRLTVT.

The chain employs TRBV5-1 and TRBJ2-2, with D possibly matching TRBD1 (6 bases). Deletions cut 2 bases from V and 0 bases from J, with 14 bases between. CDR1 and CDR2 from the germline V gene are SGHRS and YFSETQ. This CDR3 is built from 17 residues. The CDR3 bases are TGCGCCAGCAGCTTACAGGGTAGATCCGCGAACACCGGGGAGCTGTTTTTT. It yields the protein CASSLQGRSANTGELFF.

The chain employs TRBV20-1 and TRBJ2-5; D unclear. Germline lookup yields CDR1 DFQATT and CDR2 SNEGSKA (reference sequence). This CDR3 is 13 amino acids long. Trimming removed 3 bases at V and 1 base at J, with 9 bases between. This chain's CDR3 is CSASLWAQETQYF. The CDR3 nucleotides are TGCAGTGCTAGTCTCTGGGCCCAAGAGACCCAGTACTTC.

This clone came up a few times. The rearrangement joins TRBV7-6 to TRBJ1-2; D perhaps matches TRBD1 (5 bases). Germline V gives CDR1 SGHVS, CDR2 FNYEAQ. V lost 5 bases, J lost 0 bases, and 13 bases lay in between. This CDR3 is built from 15 residues. CDR3 nucleotide sequence: TGTGCCAGCAGCCCGCACCAGGGCGCTAACTATGGCTACACCTTC. Translating it yields CASSPHQGANYGYTF.

The chain is built from TRBV27 and TRBJ2-7, with a weak D call TRBD1 (6 bases). Trimming pared 2 bases from V and 2 bases from J, leaving 13 bases between. This CDR3 comprises 15 residues. Germline loops: CDR1 MNHEY, CDR2 SMNVEV (reference sequence). CDR3 region: CASSLGRQGPYEQYF. The CDR3 DNA follows: TGTGCCAGCAGTTTAGGTCGGCAGGGGCCCTACGAGCAGTACTTC.

The gene calls are TRBV29-1 and TRBJ1-4; a weak D match, TRBD1 (6 bases). V was clipped by 5 bases and J by 5 bases, with 12 bases between them. The CDR3 sequence is 13 residues long. CDR1 and CDR2 from the germline V gene are SQVTM and ANQGSEA. The CDR3 protein is CSVYRTANEKLFF. The CDR3 DNA is TGCAGCGTTTATCGGACAGCGAATGAAAAACTGTTTTTT. The full variable domain, completed using reference TRBV29-1 and TRBJ1-4, is SAVISQKPSRDICQRGTSLTIQCQVDSQVTMMFWYRQQPGQSLTLIATANQGSEATYESGFVIDKFPISRPNLTFSTLTVSNMSPEDSSIYLCSVYRTANEKLFFGSGTQLSVL.

CDR3 coding DNA: TGCGCCAGCAGCTCAGGGGACAGGCCGGGCTATGGCTACACCTTC. Protein sequence: CASSSGDRPGYGYTF. J is TRBJ1-2 and V is TRBV5-1, with TRBD1 matching 8 bases. V shed 3 bases, J shed 4 bases, and the junction held 8 bases outside the gene matches. Germline values: CDR1 SGHRS, CDR2 YFSETQ. CDR3 size: 15 residues.

The V gene is TRBV4-2, the J gene TRBJ1-5; D is perhaps TRBD1 (6 bases). Trimming cost V 1 base and J 2 bases, with 12 bases left between them. The CDR3 length is 16 residues. Per germline, CDR1 LGHNA and CDR2 YNFKEQ. CDR3 protein: CASSQVLSGGNQPQHF. The CDR3 DNA reads as TGTGCCAGCAGCCAAGTACTTTCAGGGGGCAATCAGCCCCAGCATTTT.

V is TRBV6-5 and J is TRBJ1-1; 9 nucleotides agree with TRBD1. The CDR3 totals 15 residues. V lost 8 bases, J lost 6 bases, and 13 bases stayed unmatched. Per germline, CDR1 MNHEY and CDR2 SVGAGI. The CDR3 DNA follows: TGTGCCAGCGGAAATACAGGGGGCTTTAGGGCTGAAGCTTTCTTT. Translation: CASGNTGGFRAEAFF.

This rearrangement joins TRBV5-1 to TRBJ1-1, with TRBD1 as a possible D gene (6 bases). The CDR3 runs to 14 residues. The ends were cut back, 4 bases at V and 7 bases at J, with 17 bases in the middle. The germline gives CDR1 SGHRS, CDR2 YFSETQ. This chain's CDR3 is CASSPEGVGGEAFF. As DNA, the CDR3 is TGCGCCAGCAGCCCCGAGGGGGTAGGGGGTGAAGCTTTCTTT.

This clone was detected once. The chain is built from TRBV2 and TRBJ1-2; 10 bases agree with TRBD1. Trimming took 7 bases from V and 5 from J; bases not matched to a gene: 7. Germline V CDR1 and CDR2: SNHLY, FYNNEI. The CDR3 contains 14 residues. The CDR3 DNA sequence: TGTGCCAGCACCCCTCTGGGACAGGGGTATGGCTACACCTTC. Its translation is CASTPLGQGYGYTF. Complete variable domain (other parts from reference TRBV2 and TRBJ1-2): EPEVTQTPSHQVTQMGQEVILRCVPISNHLYFYWYRQILGQKVEFLVSFYNNEISEKSEIFDDQFSVERPDGSNFTLKIRSTKLEDSAMYFCASTPLGQGYGYTFGSGTRLTVV.

The sample holds one count of this clone. V gene TRBV12-3 or TRBV12-4 combines with J gene TRBJ2-7; D is unclear. This CDR3 is built from 11 residues. The V end lost 1 base, the J end lost 6 bases, and 4 bases lay between the germline ends. The DNA of the CDR3 is TGTGCCAGCAGTTTAGGGCTCGAGCAGTACTTC. The encoded protein is CASSLGLEQYF.

CDR3 in amino acids: CAWRAGNTEAFF. Here the CDR3 DNA reads TGTGCCTGGAGGGCGGGGAACACTGAAGCTTTCTTT. This chain links TRBV30 with TRBJ1-1; D gene unclear. Germline assignment: CDR1 GTSNPN and CDR2 SVGIG (reference sequence). The CDR3 is 12 residues long. Trimming shortened V by 3 bases and J by 1 base, and 6 bases separated the two germline ends.

The chain has TRBV3-1 (or the pseudogene TRBV3-2) and TRBJ2-2; no reliable D call. The CDR3 is 13 residues long. CDR1 LGHDT and CDR2 YNNKEL come from the germline V gene (reference sequence). With 4 bases removed from V and 6 bases from J, the gap between germline ends came to 9 bases. The CDR3 DNA follows: TGTGCCAGCAGCCTGAAACAAGCCGGGGAGCTGTTTTTT. Translated: CASSLKQAGELFF.

This rearrangement joins TRBV2 to TRBJ2-7; D may be TRBD1 (7 bases). The CDR3 covers 15 residues. V lost 4 bases and J lost 2, with 15 bases in between. Germline CDR1 and CDR2: SNHLY and FYNNEI. DNA of the CDR3: TGTGCCAGCAGTGCGCAGGGGGGCCCAACCTACGAGCAGTACTTC. As protein: CASSAQGGPTYEQYF.

The CDR3 reads CASSTAGGTQYF. The CDR3 bases are TGTGCCAGCAGTACTGCGGGGGGGACCCAGTACTTC. The V and J genes are TRBV27 and TRBJ2-5, with 8 bases lining up with TRBD2. Germline V gene sequence: CDR1 MNHEY, CDR2 SMNVEV (reference sequence). J was trimmed by 7 bases and V by 5 bases; bases with no gene match: 3. The CDR3 covers 12 residues.

The chain carries TRBV7-6 and TRBJ1-1; no clear D. The germline V and J ends were trimmed by 1 base and 0 bases, with 12 bases remaining between them. The CDR3 consists of 16 residues. In germline, CDR1 is SGHVS, CDR2 FNYEAQ. The CDR3 nucleotides read TGTGCCAGCAGCTTAGTGGGCAGTCTCATGAACACTGAAGCTTTCTTT. Its protein is CASSLVGSLMNTEAFF. The full variable domain, rest sourced from reference TRBV7-6 and TRBJ1-1, is GAGVSQSPRYKVTKRGQDVALRCDPISGHVSLYWYRQALGQGPEFLTYFNYEAQQDKSGLPNDRFSAERPEGSISTLTIQRTEQRDSAMYRCASSLVGSLMNTEAFFGQGTRLTVV.